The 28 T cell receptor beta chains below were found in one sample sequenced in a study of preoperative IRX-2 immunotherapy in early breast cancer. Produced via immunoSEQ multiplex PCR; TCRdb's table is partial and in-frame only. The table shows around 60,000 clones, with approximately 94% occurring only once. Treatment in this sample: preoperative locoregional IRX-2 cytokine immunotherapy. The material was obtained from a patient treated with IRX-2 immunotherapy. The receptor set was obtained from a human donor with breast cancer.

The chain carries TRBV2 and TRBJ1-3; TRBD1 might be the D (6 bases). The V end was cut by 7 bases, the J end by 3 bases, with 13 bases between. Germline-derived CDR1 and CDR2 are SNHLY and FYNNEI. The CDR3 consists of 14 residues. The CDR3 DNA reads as TGTGCCAGCATATTTGGGGGCGGTGGAAACACCATATATTTT. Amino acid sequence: CASIFGGGGNTIYF.

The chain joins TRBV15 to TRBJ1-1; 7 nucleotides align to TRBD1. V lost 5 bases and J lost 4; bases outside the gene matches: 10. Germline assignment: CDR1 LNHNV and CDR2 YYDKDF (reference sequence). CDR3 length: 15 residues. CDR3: CATSPGRGWVTEAFF. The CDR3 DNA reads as TGTGCCACCAGCCCGGGCAGGGGGTGGGTCACTGAAGCTTTCTTT.

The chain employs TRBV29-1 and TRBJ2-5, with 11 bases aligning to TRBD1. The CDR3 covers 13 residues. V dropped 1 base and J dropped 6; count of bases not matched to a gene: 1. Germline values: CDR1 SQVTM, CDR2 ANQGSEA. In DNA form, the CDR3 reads TGCAGCGTTGAAGGGACAGGGGGCCAGACCCAGTACTTC. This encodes CSVEGTGGQTQYF.

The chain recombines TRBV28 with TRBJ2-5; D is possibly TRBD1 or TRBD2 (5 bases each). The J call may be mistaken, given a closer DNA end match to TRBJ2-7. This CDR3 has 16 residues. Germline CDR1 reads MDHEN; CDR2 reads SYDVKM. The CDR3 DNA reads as TGTGCCAGCAGCCTTTACGGGACGTTGGTCTCCTACGAGCAGTACTTC. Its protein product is CASSLYGTLVSYEQYF.

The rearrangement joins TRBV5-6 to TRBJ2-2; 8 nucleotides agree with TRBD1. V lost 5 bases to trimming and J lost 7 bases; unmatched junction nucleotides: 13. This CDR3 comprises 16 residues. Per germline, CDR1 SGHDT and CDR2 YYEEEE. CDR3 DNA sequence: TGTGCCAGCAGATATACCGGGACAGGTTCTAACGGGGAGCTGTTTTTT. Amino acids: CASRYTGTGSNGELFF.

CDR3 residues: CASSRLRGGESTDTQYF. The CDR3 coding sequence is TGTGCCAGCAGCCGGCTAAGGGGTGGCGAAAGCACAGATACGCAGTATTTT. The chain is built from TRBV14 and TRBJ2-3; maybe TRBD1 (5 bases). The CDR3 loop spans 17 amino acids. The V end lost 4 bases, the J end lost 0 bases, and 17 bases lay between the germline ends. Germline CDR1 and CDR2: SGHDN and FVKESK.

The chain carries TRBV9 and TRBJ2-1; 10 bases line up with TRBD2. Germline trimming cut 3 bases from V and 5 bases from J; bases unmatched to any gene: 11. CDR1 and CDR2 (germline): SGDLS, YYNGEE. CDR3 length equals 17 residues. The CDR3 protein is CASSDPPAGGPHNEQFF. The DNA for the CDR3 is TGTGCCAGCAGCGACCCGCCAGCGGGGGGGCCGCACAATGAGCAGTTCTTC.

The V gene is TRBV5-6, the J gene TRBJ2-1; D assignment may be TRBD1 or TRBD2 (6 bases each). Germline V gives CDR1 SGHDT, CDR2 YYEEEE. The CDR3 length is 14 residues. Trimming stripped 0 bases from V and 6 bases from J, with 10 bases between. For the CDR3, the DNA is TGTGCCAGCAGCTTGGACGGGGGCCTCAATGAGCAGTTCTTC. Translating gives CASSLDGGLNEQFF.

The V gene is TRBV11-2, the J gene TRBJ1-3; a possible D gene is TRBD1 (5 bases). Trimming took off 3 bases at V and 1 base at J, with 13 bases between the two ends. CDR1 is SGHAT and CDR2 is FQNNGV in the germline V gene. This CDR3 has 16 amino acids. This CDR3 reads CASSFAIGVSGNTIYF. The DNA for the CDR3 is TGTGCCAGCAGCTTCGCGATAGGGGTTTCTGGAAACACCATATATTTT.

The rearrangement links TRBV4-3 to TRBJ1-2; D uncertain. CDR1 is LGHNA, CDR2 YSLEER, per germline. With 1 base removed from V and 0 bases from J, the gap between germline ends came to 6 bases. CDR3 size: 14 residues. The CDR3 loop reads CASSQGTANYGYTF. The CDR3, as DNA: TGCGCCAGCAGCCAAGGGACGGCTAACTATGGCTACACCTTC.

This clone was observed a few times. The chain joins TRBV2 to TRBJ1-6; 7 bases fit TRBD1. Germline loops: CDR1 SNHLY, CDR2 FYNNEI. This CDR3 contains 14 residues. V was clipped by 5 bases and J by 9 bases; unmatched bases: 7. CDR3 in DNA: TGTGCCAGCAGTCAAGGGGGCAGAACTTCACCCCTCCACTTT. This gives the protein CASSQGGRTSPLHF.

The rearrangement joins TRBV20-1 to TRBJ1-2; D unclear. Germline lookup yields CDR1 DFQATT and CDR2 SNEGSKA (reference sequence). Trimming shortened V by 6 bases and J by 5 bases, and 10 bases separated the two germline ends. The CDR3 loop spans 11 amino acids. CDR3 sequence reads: CSAPRGYGYTF. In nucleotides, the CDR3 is TGCAGTGCCCCGAGAGGGTATGGCTACACCTTC.

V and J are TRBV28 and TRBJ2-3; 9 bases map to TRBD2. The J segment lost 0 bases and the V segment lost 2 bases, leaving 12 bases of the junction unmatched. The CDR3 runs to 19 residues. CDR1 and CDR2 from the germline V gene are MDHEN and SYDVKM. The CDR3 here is CASSLATSTSGPSTDTQYF. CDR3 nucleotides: TGTGCCAGCAGTTTAGCCACCTCTACTAGCGGGCCCAGCACAGATACGCAGTATTTT.

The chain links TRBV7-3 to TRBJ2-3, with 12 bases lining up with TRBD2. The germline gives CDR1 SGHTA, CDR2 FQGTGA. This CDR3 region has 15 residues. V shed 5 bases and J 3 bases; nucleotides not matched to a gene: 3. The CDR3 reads CASSLAGGWTDTQYF. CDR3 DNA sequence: TGTGCCAGCAGCCTAGCGGGGGGGTGGACAGATACGCAGTATTTT.

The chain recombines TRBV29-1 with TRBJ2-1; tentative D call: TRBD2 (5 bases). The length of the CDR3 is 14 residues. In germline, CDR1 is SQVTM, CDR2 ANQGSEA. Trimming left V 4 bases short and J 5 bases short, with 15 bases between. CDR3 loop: CSVAGVLFDNEQFF. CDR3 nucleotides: TGCAGCGTTGCCGGGGTTTTATTCGACAATGAGCAGTTCTTC.

CDR3 residues: CASKVGMMTDTQYF. In DNA form, the CDR3 reads TGTGCCAGCAAGGTGGGGATGATGACAGATACGCAGTATTTT. The chain combines TRBV6-5 with TRBJ2-3; D gene unclear. Germline loops: CDR1 MNHEY, CDR2 SVGAGI. V dropped 7 bases and J dropped 3 bases, with 14 bases sitting between them. The CDR3 length is 14 residues.

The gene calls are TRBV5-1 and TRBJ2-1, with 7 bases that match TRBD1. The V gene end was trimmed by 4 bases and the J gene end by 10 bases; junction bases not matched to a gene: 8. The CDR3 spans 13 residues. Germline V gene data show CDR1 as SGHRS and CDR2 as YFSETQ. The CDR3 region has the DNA TGCGCCAGCAGCGTAACAGGGGACGGGGAGCAGTTCTTC. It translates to CASSVTGDGEQFF.

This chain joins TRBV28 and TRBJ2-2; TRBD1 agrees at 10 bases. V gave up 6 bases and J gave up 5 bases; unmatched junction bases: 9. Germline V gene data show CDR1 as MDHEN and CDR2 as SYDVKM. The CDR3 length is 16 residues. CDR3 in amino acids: CASRRQGALVTGELFF. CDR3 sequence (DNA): TGTGCCAGCAGAAGACAGGGGGCGTTGGTGACCGGGGAGCTGTTTTTT.

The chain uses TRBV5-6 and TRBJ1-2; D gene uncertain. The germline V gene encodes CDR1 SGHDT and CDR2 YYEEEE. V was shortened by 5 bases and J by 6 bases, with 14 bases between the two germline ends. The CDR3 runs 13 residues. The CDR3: CASRLGGANGYTF. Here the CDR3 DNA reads TGTGCCAGCAGACTCGGAGGTGCGAATGGCTACACCTTC.

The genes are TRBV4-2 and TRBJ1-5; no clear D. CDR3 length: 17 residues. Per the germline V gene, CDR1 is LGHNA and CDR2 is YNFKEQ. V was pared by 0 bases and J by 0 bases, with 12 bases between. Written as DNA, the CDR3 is TGTGCCAGCAGCCAAGATCCTGGTCAGATTAGCAATCAGCCCCAGCATTTT. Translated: CASSQDPGQISNQPQHF.

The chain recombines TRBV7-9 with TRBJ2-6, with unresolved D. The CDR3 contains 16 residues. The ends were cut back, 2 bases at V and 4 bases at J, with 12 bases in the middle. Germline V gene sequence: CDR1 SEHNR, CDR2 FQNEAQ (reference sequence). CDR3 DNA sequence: TGTGCCAGCAGCTTAATGGATGTACCCGGGGCCAACGTCCTGACTTTC. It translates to CASSLMDVPGANVLTF.

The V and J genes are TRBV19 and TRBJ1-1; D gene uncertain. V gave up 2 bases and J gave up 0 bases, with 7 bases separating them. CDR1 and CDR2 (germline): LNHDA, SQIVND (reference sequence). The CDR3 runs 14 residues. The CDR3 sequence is CASSIRDLNTEAFF. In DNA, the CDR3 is TGTGCCAGTAGTATAAGGGATTTGAACACTGAAGCTTTCTTT. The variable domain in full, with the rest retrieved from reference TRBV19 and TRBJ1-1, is DGGITQSPKYLFRKEGQNVTLSCEQNLNHDAMYWYRQDPGQGLRLIYYSQIVNDFQKGDIAEGYSVSREKKESFPLTVTSAQKNPTAFYLCASSIRDLNTEAFFGQGTRLTVV.

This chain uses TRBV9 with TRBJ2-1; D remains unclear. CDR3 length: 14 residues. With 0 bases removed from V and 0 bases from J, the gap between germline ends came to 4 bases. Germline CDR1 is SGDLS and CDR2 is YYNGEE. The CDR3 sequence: CASSVGSSYNEQFF. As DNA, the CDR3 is TGTGCCAGCAGCGTAGGGAGCTCCTACAATGAGCAGTTCTTC.

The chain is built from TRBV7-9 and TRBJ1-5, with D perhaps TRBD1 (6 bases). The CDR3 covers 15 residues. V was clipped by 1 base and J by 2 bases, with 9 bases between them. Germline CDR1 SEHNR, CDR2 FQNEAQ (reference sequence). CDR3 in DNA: TGTGCCAGCAGCTTAGAAGGGGGGGGCAATCAGCCCCAGCATTTT. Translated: CASSLEGGGNQPQHF.

The CDR3 spells CASSPSGASGEQYF. CDR3 nucleotide sequence: TGTGCCAGCAGCCCGAGCGGGGCCTCTGGCGAGCAGTACTTC. The chain carries TRBV7-2 and TRBJ2-5; TRBD2 agrees at 7 bases. The J call may be mistaken, given a closer DNA end match to TRBJ2-7. CDR1 is SGHTA, CDR2 FQGNSA, per germline. The CDR3 totals 14 residues.

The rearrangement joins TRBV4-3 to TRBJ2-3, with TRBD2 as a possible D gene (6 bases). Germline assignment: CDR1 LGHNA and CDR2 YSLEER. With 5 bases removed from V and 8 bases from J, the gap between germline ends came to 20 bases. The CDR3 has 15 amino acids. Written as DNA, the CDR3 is TGCGCCAGCAGCTCTCTTGGCGGGGAGCGACGTACGCAGTATTTT. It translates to CASSSLGGERRTQYF.

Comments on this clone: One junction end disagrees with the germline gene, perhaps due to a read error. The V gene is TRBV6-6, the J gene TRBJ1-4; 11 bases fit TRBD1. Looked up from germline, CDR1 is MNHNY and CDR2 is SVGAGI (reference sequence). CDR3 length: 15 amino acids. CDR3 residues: CASSRGQGADEKLFF. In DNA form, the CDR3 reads TGTGCCAGCAGCCGAGGACAGGGGGCAGATGAGAAACTGTTTTTT.

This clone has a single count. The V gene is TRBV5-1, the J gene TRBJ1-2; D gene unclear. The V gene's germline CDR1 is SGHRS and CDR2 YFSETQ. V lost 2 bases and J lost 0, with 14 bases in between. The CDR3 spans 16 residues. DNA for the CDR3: TGCGCCAGCAGCTTCTCCCCCGCAGACACTAACTATGGCTACACCTTC. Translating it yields CASSFSPADTNYGYTF.